These T cell receptor beta chains were read from a single sample in a study of blood T cell repertoires in COVID-19. The repertoire was sequenced with immunoSEQ multiplex PCR; TCRdb's copy has only in-frame clones and lacks some. This table has 90,000 to 110,000 clones, over 75% appearing once. Specimen: peripheral blood. Every receptor here comes from a woman in her fifties or sixties with acute or convalescent COVID-19. The CDR3 runs from the conserved cysteine through the conserved F or W. D genes are given only for firm matches. The size field is filled for only some rows; it gives once, few, many or a size class.

d_call	v_call	j_call	clone_size	cdr3_aa	cdr3_nt
NA	TRBV19	TRBJ2-3	NA	CASSGVGVPFTDTQYF	TGTGCCAGTAGCGGAGTAGGCGTCCCCTTCACAGATACGCAGTATTTT
NA	TRBV7-8	TRBJ1-1	NA	CASSRFTREASTEAFF	TGTGCCAGCAGCCGATTCACGAGGGAAGCGAGCACTGAAGCTTTCTTT
TRBD2	TRBV4-2	TRBJ2-1	once	CASSQEAAGANEQFF	TGTGCCAGCAGCCAAGAGGCAGCGGGGGCCAATGAGCAGTTCTTC
TRBD1	TRBV29-1	TRBJ2-7	NA	CSVGGQGSNEQYF	TGCAGCGTTGGGGGACAGGGGAGCAACGAGCAGTACTTC
NA	TRBV6-5	TRBJ1-3	NA	CASIRDTSSGNTIYF	TGTGCCAGCATTAGAGACACCTCCTCTGGAAACACCATATATTTT
NA	TRBV7-2	TRBJ2-3	NA	CASSPRGSQSADTQYF	TGTGCCAGCAGCCCCCGCGGTAGCCAGTCTGCAGATACGCAGTATTTT
TRBD1	TRBV9	TRBJ2-5	NA	CASSLSITGVETQYF	TGTGCCAGCAGCTTAAGCATAACAGGGGTGGAGACCCAGTACTTC
TRBD2	TRBV6-5	TRBJ2-5	NA	CASRIAGGRETQYF	TGTGCCAGCAGAATAGCGGGGGGGCGAGAGACCCAGTACTTC
NA	TRBV5-1	TRBJ2-3	NA	CASSAGTTDTQYF	TGCGCCAGCAGCGCGGGGACTACAGATACGCAGTATTTT
NA	TRBV5-3	TRBJ1-3	NA	CARSRGLSSSGNTIYF	TGTGCCAGAAGTCGTGGTCTAAGTTCCTCTGGAAACACCATATATTTT
NA	TRBV18	TRBJ1-4	NA	CASSPGTKNEKLFF	TGTGCCAGCTCACCAGGCACCAAAAATGAAAAACTGTTTTTT
TRBD2	TRBV18	TRBJ2-2	NA	CATRAGGPTNTGELFF	TGTGCCACCCGCGCGGGGGGACCTACGAACACCGGGGAGCTGTTTTTT
NA	TRBV10-3	TRBJ2-7	NA	CAISVLSDYEQYF	TGTGCCATCAGTGTCCTCAGCGACTACGAGCAGTACTTC
TRBD2	TRBV24-1	TRBJ2-2	NA	CATSDGASGGGELFF	TGTGCCACCAGTGATGGGGCTAGCGGGGGCGGGGAGCTGTTTTTT
NA	TRBV10-1	TRBJ1-1	few	CASSETRRTEAFF	TGCGCCAGCAGTGAGACGCGCCGGACTGAAGCTTTCTTT
TRBD1	TRBV5-6	TRBJ1-6	NA	CASSPNDRASPLHF	TGTGCCAGCAGCCCCAATGACAGGGCTTCACCCCTCCACTTT
TRBD1	TRBV7-7	TRBJ2-3	NA	CASSLRQGATDTQYF	TGTGCCAGCAGCTTAAGACAGGGGGCAACAGATACGCAGTATTTT
NA	TRBV18	TRBJ2-7	once	CASSPDIRFQGKMDEQYF	TGTGCCAGCTCACCTGACATTCGCTTTCAGGGGAAAATGGACGAGCAGTACTTC
NA	TRBV5-6	TRBJ2-7	NA	CASSVQGNYEQYF	TGTGCCAGCAGCGTACAGGGAAACTACGAGCAGTACTTC
NA	TRBV12-3/TRBV12-4	TRBJ1-2	NA	CASSFNGVYGYTF	TGTGCCAGCAGTTTTAACGGGGTCTATGGCTACACCTTC
NA	TRBV7-8	TRBJ2-7	NA	CASSLWGPQGYEQYF	TGTGCCAGCAGCTTATGGGGTCCGCAGGGCTACGAGCAGTACTTC
TRBD1	TRBV19	TRBJ1-5	NA	CASSHRTGGNQPQHF	TGTGCCAGTTCCCACCGGACAGGGGGCAATCAGCCCCAGCATTTT
NA	TRBV27	TRBJ2-7	NA	CASSTLTGNPPYEQYF	TGTGCCAGCAGTACGCTAACAGGGAACCCTCCCTACGAGCAGTACTTC
NA	TRBV19	TRBJ2-2	once	CASSSLNIPRGAGGTGELFF	TGTGCCAGTAGTTCGCTGAACATACCCAGGGGGGCCGGGGGCACCGGGGAGCTGTTTTTT
NA	TRBV6-1	TRBJ1-3	NA	CASSETLSTLAGNTIYF	TGTGCCAGCAGTGAAACCCTATCAACCCTCGCTGGAAACACCATATATTTT
TRBD1	TRBV7-8	TRBJ2-7	once	CASSSQGVTYEQYF	TGTGCCAGCAGCTCACAGGGGGTGACGTACGAGCAGTACTTC
NA	TRBV6-1	TRBJ1-3	NA	CASSDRGLNGNTIYF	TGTGCCAGCAGTGACAGGGGTCTAAATGGAAACACCATATATTTT
TRBD1	TRBV28	TRBJ1-2	NA	CASSDRVNYGYTF	TGTGCCAGCAGTGACAGGGTTAACTATGGCTACACCTTC
TRBD1	TRBV5-4	TRBJ1-1	NA	CASSPPLGQGAWNTEAFF	TGTGCCAGCAGCCCTCCTCTGGGACAGGGGGCTTGGAACACTGAAGCTTTCTTT
NA	TRBV1	TRBJ2-1	NA	CTSGSEWDNEQFF	TGCACCTCCGGGTCGGAGTGGGACAATGAGCAGTTCTTC
TRBD1	TRBV19	TRBJ1-5	NA	CASSQTGGGQPQHF	TGTGCCAGTAGCCAGACAGGGGGCGGTCAGCCCCAGCATTTT
NA	TRBV25-1	TRBJ1-3	NA	CASSELGSWGGAGNTIYF	TGTGCCAGCAGTGAATTAGGATCATGGGGGGGGGCTGGAAACACCATATATTTT
NA	TRBV9	TRBJ1-4	NA	CASSREQGANEKLFF	TGTGCCAGCAGCCGGGAACAGGGCGCTAATGAAAAACTGTTTTTT
TRBD2	TRBV15	TRBJ2-1	NA	CATSRLAGAYNEQFF	TGTGCCACCAGCCGACTAGCGGGGGCTTACAATGAGCAGTTCTTC
TRBD1	TRBV7-3	TRBJ1-3	NA	CASSPGDSRSGNTIYF	TGTGCCAGCAGCCCGGGGGACAGCCGCTCTGGAAACACCATATATTTT
NA	TRBV5-1	TRBJ2-1	NA	CASSLGTAVSYNEQFF	TGCGCCAGCAGCTTGGGAACAGCGGTCTCCTACAATGAGCAGTTCTTC
NA	TRBV29-1	TRBJ2-7	once	CSAGRGYEQYF	TGCAGCGCGGGAAGAGGTTACGAGCAGTACTTC
NA	TRBV6-5	TRBJ1-5	NA	CASSYSDTAHQPQHF	TGTGCCAGCAGTTACTCGGACACGGCCCATCAGCCCCAGCATTTT
TRBD1	TRBV29-1	TRBJ1-1	many	CSVPTGAGTEAFF	TGCAGCGTTCCGACAGGGGCAGGAACTGAAGCTTTCTTT
NA	TRBV15	TRBJ1-1	NA	CATSRVGTNEAFF	TGTGCCACCAGCAGAGTTGGGACAAATGAAGCTTTCTTT
NA	TRBV2	TRBJ2-7	NA	CASSERTDSYEQYF	TGTGCCAGCAGCGAACGTACTGATAGCTACGAGCAGTACTTC
NA	TRBV19	TRBJ1-5	NA	CASREVLRNQPQHF	TGTGCCAGTAGAGAGGTCTTGCGCAATCAGCCCCAGCATTTT
NA	TRBV25-1	TRBJ1-3	NA	CASSDWGTVGNTIYF	TGTGCCAGCAGTGACTGGGGCACAGTCGGAAACACCATATATTTT
TRBD1	TRBV6-5	TRBJ1-2	NA	CASTPVTGSYGYTF	TGTGCCAGCACCCCAGTGACAGGGAGCTATGGCTACACCTTC
TRBD1	TRBV10-1	TRBJ2-7	NA	CASSGTGTGGRYEQYF	TGCGCCAGCAGTGGGACCGGGACAGGGGGACGGTACGAGCAGTACTTC
NA	TRBV5-1	TRBJ2-2	NA	CASSSGVNTGELFF	TGCGCCAGCAGCTCAGGGGTGAACACCGGGGAGCTGTTTTTT
TRBD1	TRBV6-1	TRBJ1-2	few	CASSVFQPGQVYGYTF	TGTGCCAGCAGTGTTTTCCAACCGGGACAGGTCTATGGCTACACCTTC
NA	TRBV7-2	TRBJ2-3	NA	CASSPAASTSTDTQYF	TGTGCCAGCAGCCCGGCGGCATCTACGAGCACAGATACGCAGTATTTT
NA	TRBV7-3	TRBJ2-2	NA	CASSLKEHSLGELFF	TGTGCCAGCAGCTTAAAGGAGCACTCACTCGGGGAGCTGTTTTTT
NA	TRBV27	TRBJ1-2	NA	CASSVNYYYGYTF	TGTGCCAGCAGCGTAAATTACTACTATGGCTACACCTTC
TRBD2	TRBV25-1	TRBJ2-3	NA	CASSERASGYTDTQYF	TGTGCCAGCAGTGAAAGGGCTAGCGGGTACACAGATACGCAGTATTTT
NA	TRBV12-3/TRBV12-4	TRBJ1-1	NA	CASNPGVTEAFF	TGTGCCAGCAACCCAGGGGTAACTGAAGCTTTCTTT
TRBD1	TRBV6-2/TRBV6-3	TRBJ1-2	NA	CASSYTGDYGYTF	TGTGCCAGCAGTTATACAGGGGACTATGGCTACACCTTC